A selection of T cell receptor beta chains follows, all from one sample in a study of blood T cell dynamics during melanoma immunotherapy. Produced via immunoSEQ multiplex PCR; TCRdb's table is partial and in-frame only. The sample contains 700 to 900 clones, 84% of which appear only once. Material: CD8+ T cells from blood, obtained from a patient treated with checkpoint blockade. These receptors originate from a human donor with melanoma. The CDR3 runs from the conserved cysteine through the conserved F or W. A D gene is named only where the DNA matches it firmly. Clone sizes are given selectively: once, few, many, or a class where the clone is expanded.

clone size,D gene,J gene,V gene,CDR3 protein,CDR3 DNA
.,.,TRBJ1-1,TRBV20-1,CSALGGRVAFF,TGCAGTGCTCTAGGGGGGCGGGTAGCTTTCTTT
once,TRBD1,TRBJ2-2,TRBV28,CASSLTGDTGELFF,TGTGCCAGCAGTTTGACAGGGGACACCGGGGAGCTGTTTTTT
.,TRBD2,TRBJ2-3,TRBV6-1,CASSVFLAGTSTDTQYF,TGTGCCAGCAGTGTATTTCTAGCGGGGACTAGCACAGATACGCAGTATTTT
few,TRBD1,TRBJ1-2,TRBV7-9,CASTPGTGGSYGYTF,TGTGCCAGCACGCCCGGGACAGGGGGGAGCTATGGCTACACCTTC
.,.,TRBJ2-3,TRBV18,CASSPRWQETDTQYF,TGTGCCAGCTCACCCCGGTGGCAGGAAACAGATACGCAGTATTTT
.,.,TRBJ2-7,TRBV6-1,CASSEWGTPTYEQYF,TGTGCCAGCAGTGAATGGGGGACTCCCACCTACGAGCAGTACTTC
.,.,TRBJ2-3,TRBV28,CASSFVGLGTDTQYF,TGTGCCAGCAGTTTTGTCGGGCTAGGCACAGATACGCAGTATTTT
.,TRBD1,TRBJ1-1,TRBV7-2,CASSHSPGQWDGEAFF,TGTGCCAGCAGCCATTCCCCGGGACAGTGGGACGGTGAAGCTTTCTTT
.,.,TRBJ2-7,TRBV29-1,CSVGSGEGSEQYF,TGCAGCGTTGGTTCAGGGGAGGGGAGCGAGCAGTACTTC
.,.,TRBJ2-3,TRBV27,CASRGVPRVDTQYF,TGTGCCAGCAGAGGTGTCCCGAGGGTAGATACGCAGTATTTT
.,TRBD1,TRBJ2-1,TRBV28,CASYRGNEQFF,TGTGCCAGCTACAGGGGAAATGAGCAGTTCTTC
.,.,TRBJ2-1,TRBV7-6,CASSWGSDEQFF,TGTGCCAGCAGCTGGGGAAGCGATGAGCAGTTCTTC
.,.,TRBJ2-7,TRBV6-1,CASSEGPVAYEQYF,TGTGCCAGCAGTGAAGGCCCGGTGGCCTACGAGCAGTACTTC
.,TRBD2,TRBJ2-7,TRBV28,CASSLRSGRVGYEQYF,TGTGCCAGCAGTTTACGTAGCGGGAGGGTTGGCTACGAGCAGTACTTC
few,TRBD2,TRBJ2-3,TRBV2,CASRLAGGVTDTQYF,TGTGCCAGCAGGCTAGCGGGAGGAGTAACAGATACGCAGTATTTT
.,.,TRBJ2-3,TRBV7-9,CASSSTLWGTDTQYF,TGTGCCAGCAGCTCTACCCTCTGGGGCACAGATACGCAGTATTTT
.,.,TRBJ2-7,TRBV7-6,CASSSGPNYEQYF,TGTGCCAGCAGCTCAGGACCAAACTACGAGCAGTACTTC
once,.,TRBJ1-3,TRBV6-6,CASRSQGSGNTIYF,TGTGCCAGCAGAAGTCAGGGCTCTGGAAACACCATATATTTT
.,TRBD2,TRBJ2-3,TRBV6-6,CASSYREAGGADTQYF,TGTGCCAGCAGCTACAGGGAAGCGGGAGGCGCCGATACGCAGTATTTT
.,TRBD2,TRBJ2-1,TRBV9,CASSVGPGTSGREQFF,TGTGCCAGCAGCGTAGGGCCCGGGACTAGCGGGAGGGAGCAGTTCTTC
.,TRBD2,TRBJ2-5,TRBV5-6,CASSPWTSAHPGTQYF,TGTGCCAGCAGCCCCTGGACTAGCGCCCACCCGGGGACCCAGTACTTC
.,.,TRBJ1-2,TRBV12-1,CASSFESNYGYTF,TGTGCCAGCAGCTTTGAATCCAACTATGGCTACACCTTC
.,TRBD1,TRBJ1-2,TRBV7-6,CASSRGQGFGYTF,TGTGCCAGCAGCCGAGGACAGGGGTTTGGCTACACCTTC
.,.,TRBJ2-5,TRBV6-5,CASSYVPGETQYF,TGTGCCAGCAGTTACGTCCCAGGGGAGACCCAGTACTTC
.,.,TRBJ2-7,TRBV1,CTSSQDGSRAVLRITYEQYF,.
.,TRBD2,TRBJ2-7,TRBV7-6,CASSLKDLGRAEQYF,TGTGCCAGCAGCTTAAAGGATCTAGGGAGGGCGGAGCAGTACTTC
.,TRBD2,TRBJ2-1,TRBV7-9,CASSPGDSGKDNEQFF,TGTGCCAGCAGCCCCGGTGACAGCGGGAAGGACAATGAGCAGTTCTTC
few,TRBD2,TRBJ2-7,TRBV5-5,CASSWGAGDYEQYF,TGTGCCAGCAGCTGGGGAGCGGGAGACTACGAGCAGTACTTC
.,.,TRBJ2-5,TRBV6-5,CASSTGTLGAETQYF,TGTGCCAGCAGTACCGGGACACTGGGCGCAGAGACCCAGTACTTC
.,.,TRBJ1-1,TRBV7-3,CASRLDMGDSSEAFF,TGTGCCAGCAGGCTCGACATGGGGGATTCATCGGAAGCTTTCTTT
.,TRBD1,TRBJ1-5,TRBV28,CASRVDRGTQPQHF,TGTGCCAGCAGAGTGGACAGGGGGACCCAGCCCCAGCATTTT
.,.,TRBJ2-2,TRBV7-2,CASSPSTGELFF,TGTGCCAGCAGTCCCTCCACCGGGGAGCTGTTTTTT
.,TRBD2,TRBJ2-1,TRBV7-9,CASSSQREALSNEQFF,TGTGCCAGCAGCTCACAGCGGGAGGCACTCTCTAATGAGCAGTTCTTC
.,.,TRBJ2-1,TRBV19,CASSGLASYNEQFF,TGTGCCAGTAGTGGGCTAGCCTCCTACAATGAGCAGTTCTTC
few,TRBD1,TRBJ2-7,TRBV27,CASSLTGFYEQYF,TGTGCCAGCAGCCTGACAGGGTTCTACGAGCAGTACTTC
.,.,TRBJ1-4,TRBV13,CASSSWTEPGEKLFF,TGTGCCAGCAGCTCATGGACAGAGCCGGGGGAAAAACTGTTTTTT
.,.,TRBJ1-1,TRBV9,CASSPRTGNTEAFF,TGTGCCAGCAGCCCGCGAACAGGTAACACTGAAGCTTTCTTT
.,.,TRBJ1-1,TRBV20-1,CSAPELVDFF,TGCAGTGCCCCGGAGCTCGTAGACTTCTTT
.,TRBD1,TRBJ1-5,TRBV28,CASSQGTVNQPQHF,TGTGCCAGCAGCCAGGGGACAGTAAATCAGCCCCAGCATTTT
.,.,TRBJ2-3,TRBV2,CASSFRQGNTLSTDTQYF,TGTGCCAGCAGTTTTAGGCAGGGAAATACGCTTAGCACAGATACGCAGTATTTT
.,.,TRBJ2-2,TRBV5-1,CASSLEGPTVGSGGELFF,TGCGCCAGCAGCTTGGAAGGGCCTACGGTCGGGAGCGGCGGGGAGCTGTTTTTT
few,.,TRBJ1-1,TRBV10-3,CAISLGLNTEAFF,TGTGCCATCAGTCTAGGATTGAACACTGAAGCTTTCTTT
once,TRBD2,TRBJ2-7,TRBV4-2,CASSHQTSGRQSSYEQYF,TGTGCCAGCAGCCACCAGACTAGCGGGAGGCAAAGCTCCTACGAGCAGTACTTC
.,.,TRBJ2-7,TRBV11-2,CASSTGLEQYF,TGTGCCAGCAGCACCGGACTTGAGCAGTACTTC
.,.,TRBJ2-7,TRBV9,CASSGRDNSYEQYF,TGTGCCAGCAGCGGTCGGGACAACTCCTACGAGCAGTACTTC
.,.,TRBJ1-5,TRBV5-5,CASSLGPGAKQPQHF,TGTGCCAGCAGCTTGGGCCCAGGGGCTAAACAGCCCCAGCATTTT
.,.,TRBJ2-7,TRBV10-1,CASSAGFGAYEQYF,TGCGCCAGCAGTGCAGGGTTTGGGGCCTACGAGCAGTACTTC